The clone carrying this T cell receptor (beta chain) has at least ten counts. The antigen is not known. At one end, the junction sequence differs from germline, possibly due to a read error. The data belong to a study of T cell repertoires in cytomegalovirus infection. Study-level background: CMV infection and matching HLA type were both indicated by public TCR beta signatures.

TCRdb processed the reads anew with MiXCR; each CDR3 protein has one entry. This sample has just over 150,000 distinct CDR3 sequences, with 23% found just once. The CDR3 runs to 13 residues. The germline gives CDR1 SGHRS, CDR2 YFSETQ. General observations from the study: Carriers of CMV and the relevant HLA type were discriminated by public TCR beta frequency.

This clonotype was obtained from a human donor in good health (CMV status not recorded). Some clones in this sample may be carry-over from other donors' samples. Material: PBMCs. V is TRBV5-1 and J is TRBJ2-3; a weak D match, TRBD2 (5 bases). CDR3 loop: CASSLRETDTQYF. CDR3 in DNA: TGTGCCAGCAGCTTGAGGGAGACCGATACGCAGTATTTT.